Presented here are 18 T cell receptor beta chains from one specimen sequenced in a study of cytomegalovirus exposure and HLA in healthy donors. Use of 60 Vbeta and 13 Jbeta primers characterized the PCR. Only in-frame clones appear in the TCRdb table, and some are missing; sequencing was by immunoSEQ multiplex PCR. Of about 150,000 clones in the sample, 65% to 75% were seen once. Sequenced material: PBMCs. The receptors originated from a man in his sixties in good health and CMV-seronegative.

The chain carries TRBV5-4 and TRBJ2-7; no firm D call. V was cut by 3 bases and J by 0 bases, with 13 bases left in between. The CDR3 length is 15 residues. CDR1 is SGHNT, CDR2 YYREEE, per germline (reference sequence). Written as DNA, the CDR3 is TGTGCCAGCAGCTCCCGAGCGACCCACTCCTACGAGCAGTACTTC. The encoded protein is CASSSRATHSYEQYF.

The chain uses TRBV5-1 and TRBJ2-7; TRBD2 matches at 7 bases. The CDR3 is made up of 15 amino acids. CDR1 is SGHRS, CDR2 YFSETQ, per germline. The V segment lost 2 bases and the J segment 4 bases; nucleotides outside the gene matches: 9. Written as DNA, the CDR3 is TGCGCCAGCAGCTTAGACGGGAGGCCCGGGTACGAGCAGTACTTC. Amino acids: CASSLDGRPGYEQYF.

In DNA, the CDR3 is TGCGCCAGCAGCTTAAATCCTGCCGGGTACGAGCAGTACTTC. It translates to CASSLNPAGYEQYF. The V call is TRBV5-1, the J call TRBJ2-7, with D unresolved. Trimming stripped 2 bases from V and 4 bases from J, with 13 bases between. Per germline, CDR1 SGHRS and CDR2 YFSETQ. This CDR3 is built from 14 residues. The full variable domain, with the rest looked up from reference TRBV5-1 and TRBJ2-7, is KAGVTQTPRYLIKTRGQQVTLSCSPISGHRSVSWYQQTPGQGLQFLFEYFSETQRNKGNFPGRFSGRQFSNSRSEMNVSTLELGDSALYLCASSLNPAGYEQYFGPGTRLTVT.

The rearrangement links TRBV6-1 to TRBJ2-1; 8 positions agree with TRBD2. The CDR3 totals 20 residues. V shed 0 bases and J 0 bases; nucleotides not matched to a gene: 13. Germline CDR1 is MNHNS and CDR2 is SASEGT. The CDR3 sequence is CASSEALALAALSSYNEQFF. CDR3 coding DNA: TGTGCCAGCAGTGAAGCTTTGGCACTAGCGGCCCTTAGCTCCTACAATGAGCAGTTCTTC.

This clone has just a few counts. The genes are TRBV29-1 and TRBJ2-7; 12 nucleotides agree with TRBD2. Germline values: CDR1 SQVTM, CDR2 ANQGSEA. Germline trimming cut 4 bases from V and 2 bases from J; bases unmatched to any gene: 6. The CDR3 runs 15 residues. The DNA of the CDR3 is TGCAGCGTTGGTGGACTAGCGGGAATAACCTACGAGCAGTACTTC. Protein sequence: CSVGGLAGITYEQYF.

The V call is TRBV19, the J call TRBJ1-1; D call uncertain. Germline values: CDR1 LNHDA, CDR2 SQIVND (reference sequence). CDR3 size: 14 residues. V gave up 3 bases and J gave up 1 base, with 9 bases separating them. The CDR3 here is CASSIRSSNTEAFF. The DNA of the CDR3 is TGTGCCAGTAGTATTAGGAGCTCGAACACTGAAGCTTTCTTT.

The chain is built from TRBV2 and TRBJ1-1; 8 bases align to TRBD1. V was pared by 6 bases and J by 4 bases, with 7 bases of the junction left unmatched. The CDR3 consists of 14 residues. Germline CDR1 and CDR2: SNHLY and FYNNEI. CDR3 sequence (DNA): TGTGCCAGCAGCCTAGGACAGGGAAGCACTGAAGCTTTCTTT. Translating gives CASSLGQGSTEAFF.

This clone was seen only once. The rearrangement uses TRBV13 and TRBJ2-7; TRBD2 agrees at 8 bases. Trimming removed 7 bases from V and 3 bases from J; junction bases left unmatched: 2. This CDR3 is built from 12 residues. In germline, CDR1 is PRHDT, CDR2 FYEKMQ (reference sequence). CDR3 DNA sequence: TGTGCCAGCAAAGCGGGAGACTACGAGCAGTACTTC. This codes for CASKAGDYEQYF.

This chain uses TRBV30 with TRBJ2-2, with 11 nucleotides matching TRBD2. Trimming cost V 0 bases and J 5 bases; bases outside gene matches: 5. The CDR3 covers 16 residues. Germline V gene sequence: CDR1 GTSNPN, CDR2 SVGIG (reference sequence). The CDR3 DNA reads as TGTGCCTGGAGTGTACTAGCGGGAGTACGGACCGGGGAGCTGTTTTTT. This sequence encodes CAWSVLAGVRTGELFF. The full variable domain, its missing parts supplied by reference TRBV30 and TRBJ2-2, is SQTIHQWPATLVQPVGSPLSLECTVEGTSNPNLYWYRQAAGRGLQLLFYSVGIGQISSEVPQNLSASRPQDRQFILSSKKLLLSDSGFYLCAWSVLAGVRTGELFFGEGSRLTVL.

The CDR3 DNA sequence: TGTGCCTGGAGTGTAAGGGGTTCTGGAAACACCATATATTTT. This gives the protein CAWSVRGSGNTIYF. The V call is TRBV30, the J call TRBJ1-3; possible D gene TRBD1, 5 bases. CDR1 and CDR2 (germline): GTSNPN, SVGIG (reference sequence). Deletions cut 0 bases from V and 1 base from J, with 7 bases between. There are 14 residues in the CDR3.

This sequence joins TRBV30 and TRBJ2-3; 7 bases are shared with TRBD1. Germline CDR1 is GTSNPN and CDR2 is SVGIG (reference sequence). The CDR3 covers 14 residues. Unmatched junction bases numbered 5, after V lost 0 bases and J lost 5 bases. As DNA, the CDR3 is TGTGCCTGGAGTGTAGAGGCAGGGGGAGATACGCAGTATTTT. The encoded protein is CAWSVEAGGDTQYF.

In DNA form, the CDR3 reads TGCGCCAGCAGCTTGGAGGGCACAGGGGTGTCCGGAAACACCATATATTTT. It codes for CASSLEGTGVSGNTIYF. The rearrangement uses TRBV5-1 and TRBJ1-3; 7 nucleotides align to TRBD1. J lost 4 bases, V lost 0 bases, and 10 bases had no gene match. Germline V gives CDR1 SGHRS, CDR2 YFSETQ. This CDR3 spans 17 amino acids.

V and J are TRBV29-1 and TRBJ2-7, with a tentative D call TRBD1 (6 bases). Germline values: CDR1 SQVTM, CDR2 ANQGSEA. Between the trimmed V and J ends, which lost 5 bases and 0 bases, there was a span of 17 bases. This CDR3 is 15 amino acids long. The CDR3 coding sequence is TGCAGCGTTATGAACCAGGGGAAGATCTCCTACGAGCAGTACTTC. Protein: CSVMNQGKISYEQYF.

V is TRBV5-1 and J is TRBJ1-3; TRBD1 matches 8 bases. Per the germline V gene, CDR1 is SGHRS and CDR2 is YFSETQ. The CDR3 covers 19 residues. The J segment lost 0 bases and the V segment lost 1 base, leaving 12 bases of the junction unmatched. CDR3 amino acids: CASSLTPQGAESSGNTIYF. The CDR3 coding sequence is TGCGCCAGCAGCTTGACCCCCCAGGGGGCTGAAAGCTCTGGAAACACCATATATTTT.

The chain uses TRBV28 and TRBJ1-1; no firm D call. Germline V gene sequence: CDR1 MDHEN, CDR2 SYDVKM. CDR3 length: 20 amino acids. Between the trimmed V and J ends, which lost 5 bases and 1 base, there was a span of 29 bases. CDR3 residues: CASSPQGEGPVMNWNTEAFF. CDR3 nucleotides: TGTGCCAGCAGTCCCCAAGGAGAAGGTCCTGTAATGAATTGGAACACTGAAGCTTTCTTT. Combining the CDR3 with reference TRBV28 and TRBJ1-1 gives the whole variable domain DVKVTQSSRYLVKRTGEKVFLECVQDMDHENMFWYRQDPGLGLRLIYFSYDVKMKEKGDIPEGYSVSREKKERFSLILESASTNQTSMYLCASSPQGEGPVMNWNTEAFFGQGTRLTVV.

V is TRBV2 and J is TRBJ1-3; D is perhaps TRBD1 (5 bases). Germline values: CDR1 SNHLY, CDR2 FYNNEI. V was shortened by 4 bases and J by 7 bases, with 14 bases between the two germline ends. CDR3 length: 14 amino acids. The chain's CDR3 is CASSGKGVGNTIYF. The DNA of the CDR3 is TGTGCCAGCAGTGGGAAAGGGGTTGGGAACACCATATATTTT.

The chain joins TRBV29-1 to TRBJ1-1; D gene unclear. This CDR3 contains 11 residues. Trimming left V 5 bases short and J 1 base short, with 5 bases between. The germline V gene encodes CDR1 SQVTM and CDR2 ANQGSEA. CDR3 bases: TGCAGCGTTCGGAGGAACACTGAAGCTTTCTTT. Its protein product is CSVRRNTEAFF.

This chain uses TRBV11-2 with TRBJ2-7; TRBD1 might be the D (6 bases). CDR1 is SGHAT and CDR2 is FQNNGV in the germline V gene. The CDR3 extends over 16 amino acids. V dropped 3 bases and J dropped 0 bases, with 15 bases sitting between them. The CDR3 loop reads CASSFGVDRSSYEQYF. DNA of the CDR3: TGTGCCAGCAGCTTTGGGGTAGACAGGAGCTCCTACGAGCAGTACTTC. Based on the CDR3 plus reference TRBV11-2 and TRBJ2-7, the full variable domain is EAGVAQSPRYKIIEKRQSVAFWCNPISGHATLYWYQQILGQGPKLLIQFQNNGVVDDSQLPKDRFSAERLKGVDSTLKIQPAKLEDSAVYLCASSFGVDRSSYEQYFGPGTRLTVT.